Below, 5 T cell receptor beta chains from the same sample are listed, as sequenced in a study of blood T cell repertoires in COVID-19. The data were produced by immunoSEQ multiplex PCR, yet TCRdb's version contains in-frame clones alone and is incomplete. Of about 58,000 clones listed, about nine tenths are singletons. The sample consisted of peripheral blood. Source of these receptors: a woman aged 70-85 years with active COVID-19.

CDR3 protein: CASSQRDTGGLPYEQYF. The CDR3 DNA reads as TGTGCCAGCAGCCAAAGAGACACAGGGGGACTCCCCTACGAGCAGTACTTC. The chain is built from TRBV14 and TRBJ2-7; 8 bases fit TRBD1. This CDR3 spans 17 amino acids. The V segment lost 2 bases and the J segment 2 bases; nucleotides outside the gene matches: 11. CDR1 is SGHDN and CDR2 is FVKESK in the germline V gene.

V is TRBV11-3 and J is TRBJ2-5; tentative D call: TRBD2 (7 bases). The CDR3 extends over 12 amino acids. Trimming pared 6 bases from V and 9 bases from J, leaving 14 bases between. CDR1 SGHNT and CDR2 YENEEA come from the germline V gene. The CDR3: CASSAGATAQYF. The CDR3 nucleotides read TGTGCCAGCAGTGCGGGGGCAACGGCCCAGTACTTC.

This clone was seen a single time. The V gene is TRBV6-6, the J gene TRBJ2-1, with 14 bases aligning to TRBD2. The germline CDR1 and CDR2 sequences are MNHNY and SVGAGI (reference sequence). Losses at the gene ends were 4 bases for V and 7 bases for J; bases not matched to a gene: 6. The CDR3 loop spans 16 amino acids. The CDR3 protein is CASSSSGTSGGNEQFF. The DNA of the CDR3 is TGTGCCAGCAGTTCCTCCGGGACTAGCGGGGGAAATGAGCAGTTCTTC.

The gene calls are TRBV5-6 and TRBJ2-5; 15 bases map to TRBD2. This CDR3 contains 16 residues. Unmatched junction bases numbered 3, after V lost 1 base and J lost 5 bases. Germline V lookup: CDR1 SGHDT, CDR2 YYEEEE. CDR3 region: CASSLRGTSGRETQYF. The CDR3 DNA follows: TGTGCCAGCAGCTTGCGGGGGACTAGCGGGAGGGAGACCCAGTACTTC. Full variable domain (missing parts from reference TRBV5-6 and TRBJ2-5): DAGVTQSPTHLIKTRGQQVTLRCSPKSGHDTVSWYQQALGQGPQFIFQYYEEEERQRGNFPDRFSGHQFPNYSSELNVNALLLGDSALYLCASSLRGTSGRETQYFGPGTRLLVL.

This clone appeared once. The CDR3 region has the DNA TGTGCCAGCATGCGGGGGCAAAGATCCTACAATGAGCAGTTCTTC. Translating gives CASMRGQRSYNEQFF. This chain connects TRBV2 to TRBJ2-1, with a possible D match to TRBD2 (7 bases). Deletions cut 7 bases from V and 1 base from J, with 14 bases between. The length of the CDR3 is 15 residues. Looked up from germline, CDR1 is SNHLY and CDR2 is FYNNEI.